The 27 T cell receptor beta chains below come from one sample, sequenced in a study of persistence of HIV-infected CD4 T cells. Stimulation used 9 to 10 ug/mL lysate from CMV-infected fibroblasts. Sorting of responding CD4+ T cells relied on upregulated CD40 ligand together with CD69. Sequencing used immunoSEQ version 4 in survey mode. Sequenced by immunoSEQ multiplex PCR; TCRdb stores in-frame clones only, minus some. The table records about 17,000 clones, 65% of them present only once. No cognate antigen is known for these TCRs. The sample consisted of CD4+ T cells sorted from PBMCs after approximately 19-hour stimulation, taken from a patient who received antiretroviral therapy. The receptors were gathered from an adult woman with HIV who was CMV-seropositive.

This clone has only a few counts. The CDR3 DNA reads as TGTGCCAGTAGTTCATATACAGGGTCTTTTAGCACTGAAGCTTTCTTT. Protein product: CASSSYTGSFSTEAFF. The rearrangement links TRBV19 to TRBJ1-1, with D perhaps TRBD1 (6 bases). The V gene lost 5 bases and the J gene lost 4 bases, with 20 bases spanning the gap. CDR3 length: 16 amino acids. Germline loops: CDR1 LNHDA, CDR2 SQIVND (reference sequence).

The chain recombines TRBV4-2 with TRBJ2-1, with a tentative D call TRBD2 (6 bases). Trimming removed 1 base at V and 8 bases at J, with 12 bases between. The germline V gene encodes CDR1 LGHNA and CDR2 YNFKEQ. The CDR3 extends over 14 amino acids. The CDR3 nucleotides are TGTGCCAGCAGCCAAGTGGAGGGTACCTATGAGCAGTTCTTC. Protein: CASSQVEGTYEQFF.

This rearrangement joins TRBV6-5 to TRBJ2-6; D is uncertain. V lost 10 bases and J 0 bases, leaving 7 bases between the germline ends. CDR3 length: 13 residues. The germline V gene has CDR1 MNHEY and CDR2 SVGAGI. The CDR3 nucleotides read TGTGCCACCGAACCCTCTGGGGCCAACGTCCTGACTTTC. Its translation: CATEPSGANVLTF.

CDR3 nucleotides: TGCGCCAGCAGTGGGAGACTAGCGGGGAGGTCCGGGGAGCTGTTTTTT. It yields the protein CASSGRLAGRSGELFF. The rearrangement uses TRBV10-1 and TRBJ2-2, with 11 positions matching TRBD2. Per germline, CDR1 WNHNN and CDR2 SYGVQD (reference sequence). With 4 bases clipped from V and 6 bases from J, the junction kept 7 bases outside the gene matches. The CDR3 is made up of 16 amino acids.

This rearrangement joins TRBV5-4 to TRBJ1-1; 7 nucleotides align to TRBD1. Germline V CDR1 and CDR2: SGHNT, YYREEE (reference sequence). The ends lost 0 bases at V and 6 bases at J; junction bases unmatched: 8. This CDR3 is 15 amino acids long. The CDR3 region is CASSLDRGGFPEAFF. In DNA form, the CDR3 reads TGTGCCAGCAGCTTGGACAGGGGTGGTTTTCCTGAAGCTTTCTTT.

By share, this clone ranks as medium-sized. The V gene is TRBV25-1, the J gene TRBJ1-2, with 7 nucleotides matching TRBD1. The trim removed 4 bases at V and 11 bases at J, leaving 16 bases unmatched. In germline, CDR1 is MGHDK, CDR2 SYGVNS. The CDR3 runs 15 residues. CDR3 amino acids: CASSAMWDRRSAYTF. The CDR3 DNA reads TGTGCCAGCAGTGCCATGTGGGACAGACGGTCTGCTTACACCTTC.

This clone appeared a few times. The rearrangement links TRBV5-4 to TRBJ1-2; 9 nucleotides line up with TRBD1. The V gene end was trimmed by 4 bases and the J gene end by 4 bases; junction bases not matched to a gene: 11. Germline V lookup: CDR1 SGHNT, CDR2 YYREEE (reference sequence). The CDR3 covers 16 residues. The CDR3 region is CASSPGQGTTSYGYTF. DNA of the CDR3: TGTGCCAGCAGCCCGGGACAGGGAACTACTTCCTATGGCTACACCTTC.

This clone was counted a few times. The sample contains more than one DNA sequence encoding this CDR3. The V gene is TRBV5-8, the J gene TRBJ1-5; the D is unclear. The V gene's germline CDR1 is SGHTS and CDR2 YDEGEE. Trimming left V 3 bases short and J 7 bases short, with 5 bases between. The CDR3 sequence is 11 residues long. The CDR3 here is CASSSLQPQHF. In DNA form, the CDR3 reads TGTGCCAGCAGCTCTCTACAGCCCCAGCATTTT.

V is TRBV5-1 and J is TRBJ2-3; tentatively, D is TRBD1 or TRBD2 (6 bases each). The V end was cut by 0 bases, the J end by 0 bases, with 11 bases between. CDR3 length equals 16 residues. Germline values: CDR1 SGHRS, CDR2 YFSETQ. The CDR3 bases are TGCGCCAGCAGCTTGGAGGGGGGCTGGAGCACAGATACGCAGTATTTT. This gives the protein CASSLEGGWSTDTQYF.

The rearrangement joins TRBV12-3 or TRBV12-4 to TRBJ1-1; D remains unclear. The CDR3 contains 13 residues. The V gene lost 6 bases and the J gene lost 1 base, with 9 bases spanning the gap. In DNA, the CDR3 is TGTGCCAGCAGCATTGGGGAGAACACTGAAGCTTTCTTT. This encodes CASSIGENTEAFF.

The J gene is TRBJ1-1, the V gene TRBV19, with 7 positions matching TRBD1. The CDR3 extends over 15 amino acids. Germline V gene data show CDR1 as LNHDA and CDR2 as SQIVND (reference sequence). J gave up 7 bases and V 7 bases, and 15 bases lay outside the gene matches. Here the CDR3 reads CASTLGQQLKGEAFF. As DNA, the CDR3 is TGTGCCAGTACTCTGGGACAGCAGTTAAAGGGTGAAGCTTTCTTT.

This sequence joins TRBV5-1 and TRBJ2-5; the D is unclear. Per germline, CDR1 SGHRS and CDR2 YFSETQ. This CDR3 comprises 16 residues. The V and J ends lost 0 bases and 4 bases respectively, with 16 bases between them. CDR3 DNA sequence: TGCGCCAGCAGCTTGGCCCCCCATAGCCTGATAGAGACCCAGTACTTC. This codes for CASSLAPHSLIETQYF.

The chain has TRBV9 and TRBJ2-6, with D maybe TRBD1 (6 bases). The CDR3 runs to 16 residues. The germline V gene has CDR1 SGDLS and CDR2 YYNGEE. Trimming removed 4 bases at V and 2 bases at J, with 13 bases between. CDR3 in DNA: TGTGCCAGCAGCTCAGGGGTTGGCGCTGGGGCCAACGTCCTGACTTTC. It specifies CASSSGVGAGANVLTF.

The chain's CDR3 is CASRGRGTNEKLFF. CDR3 nucleotide sequence: TGTGCCAGCAGGGGCAGGGGAACTAATGAAAAACTGTTTTTT. This chain connects TRBV2 to TRBJ1-4; possibly TRBD1 for D (6 bases). The CDR3 contains 14 residues. The germline gives CDR1 SNHLY, CDR2 FYNNEI. The germline V and J ends were trimmed by 6 bases and 1 base, with 9 bases remaining between them.

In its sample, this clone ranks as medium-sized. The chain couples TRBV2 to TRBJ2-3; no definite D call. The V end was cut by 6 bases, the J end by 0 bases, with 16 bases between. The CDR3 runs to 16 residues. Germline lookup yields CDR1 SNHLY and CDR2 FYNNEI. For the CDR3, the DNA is TGTGCCAGCAGCATACGGGCGGCTACTAGCACAGATACGCAGTATTTT. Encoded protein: CASSIRAATSTDTQYF.

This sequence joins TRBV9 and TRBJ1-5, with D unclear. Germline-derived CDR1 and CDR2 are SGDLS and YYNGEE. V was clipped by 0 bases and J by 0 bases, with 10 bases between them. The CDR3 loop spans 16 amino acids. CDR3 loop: CASSVDTAISNQPQHF. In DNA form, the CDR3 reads TGTGCCAGCAGCGTAGACACAGCAATTAGCAATCAGCCCCAGCATTTT.

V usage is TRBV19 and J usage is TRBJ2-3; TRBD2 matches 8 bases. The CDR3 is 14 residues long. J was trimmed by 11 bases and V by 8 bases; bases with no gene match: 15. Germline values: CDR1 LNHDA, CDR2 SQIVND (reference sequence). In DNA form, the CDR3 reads TGTGCCAGTTCCCAAGGAGGGCGGGGGGCCGTGCAGTATTTT. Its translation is CASSQGGRGAVQYF.

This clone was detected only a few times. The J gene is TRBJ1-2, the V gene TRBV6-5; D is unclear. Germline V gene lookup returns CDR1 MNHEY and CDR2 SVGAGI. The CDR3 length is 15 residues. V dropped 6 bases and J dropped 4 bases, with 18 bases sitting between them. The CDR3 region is CASSEGRTHTYGYTF. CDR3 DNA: TGTGCCAGCAGCGAGGGCCGGACCCACACCTATGGCTACACCTTC.

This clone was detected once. In DNA form, the CDR3 reads TGTGCCTGGAAAGGCACAAAACTCTTTGGAAACACCATATATTTT. This encodes CAWKGTKLFGNTIYF. This chain joins TRBV30 and TRBJ1-3; D gene ambiguous. The CDR3 has 15 amino acids. Germline V lookup: CDR1 GTSNPN, CDR2 SVGIG (reference sequence). Trimming pared 4 bases from V and 3 bases from J, leaving 16 bases between.

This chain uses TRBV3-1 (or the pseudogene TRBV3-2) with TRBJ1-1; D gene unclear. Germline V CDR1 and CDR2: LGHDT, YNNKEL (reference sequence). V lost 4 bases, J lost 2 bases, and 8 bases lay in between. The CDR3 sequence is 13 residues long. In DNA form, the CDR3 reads TGTGCCAGCAGCCTAACGGTTAACACTGAAGCTTTCTTT. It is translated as CASSLTVNTEAFF.

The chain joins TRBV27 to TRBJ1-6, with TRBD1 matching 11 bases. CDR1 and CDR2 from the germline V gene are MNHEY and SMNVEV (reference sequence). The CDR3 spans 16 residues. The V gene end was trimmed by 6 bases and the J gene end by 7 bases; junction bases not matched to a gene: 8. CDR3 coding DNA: TGTGCCAGCAGATCGATAGGACAGGGGGCAAATTCACCCCTCCACTTT. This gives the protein CASRSIGQGANSPLHF.

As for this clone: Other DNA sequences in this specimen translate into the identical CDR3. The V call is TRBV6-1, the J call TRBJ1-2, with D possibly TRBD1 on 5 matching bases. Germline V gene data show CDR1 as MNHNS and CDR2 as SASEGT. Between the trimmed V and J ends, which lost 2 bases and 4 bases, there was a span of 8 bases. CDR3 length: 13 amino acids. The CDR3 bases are TGTGCCAGCAGTGAACGACAGTCCTATGGCTACACCTTC. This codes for CASSERQSYGYTF.

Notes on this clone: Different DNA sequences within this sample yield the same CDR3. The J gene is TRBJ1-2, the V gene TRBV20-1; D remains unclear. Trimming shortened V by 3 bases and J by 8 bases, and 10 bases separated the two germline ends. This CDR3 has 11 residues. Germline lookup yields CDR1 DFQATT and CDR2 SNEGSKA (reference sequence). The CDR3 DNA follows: TGCAGTGCTAGCAGAGGGTTAGGCTACACCTTC. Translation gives CSASRGLGYTF.

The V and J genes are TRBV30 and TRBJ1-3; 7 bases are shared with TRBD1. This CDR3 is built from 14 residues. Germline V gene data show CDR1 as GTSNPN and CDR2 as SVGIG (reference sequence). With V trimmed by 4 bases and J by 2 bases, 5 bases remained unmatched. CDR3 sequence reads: CAWTRGGTGNTIYF. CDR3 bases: TGTGCCTGGACCAGGGGGGGGACTGGAAACACCATATATTTT.

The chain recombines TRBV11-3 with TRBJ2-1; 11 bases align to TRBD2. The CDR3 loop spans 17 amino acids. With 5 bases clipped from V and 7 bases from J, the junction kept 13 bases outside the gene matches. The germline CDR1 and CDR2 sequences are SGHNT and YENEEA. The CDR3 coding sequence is TGTGCCAGCAGCCCCGGATTCGTAGCGGGGGGGAGAAATGAGCAGTTCTTC. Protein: CASSPGFVAGGRNEQFF.

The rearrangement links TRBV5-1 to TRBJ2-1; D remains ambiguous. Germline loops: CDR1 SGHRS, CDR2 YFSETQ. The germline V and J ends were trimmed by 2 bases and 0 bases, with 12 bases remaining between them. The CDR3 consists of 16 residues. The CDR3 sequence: CASSLSGPSSYNEQFF. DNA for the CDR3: TGCGCCAGCAGCTTATCGGGTCCCAGCTCCTACAATGAGCAGTTCTTC.

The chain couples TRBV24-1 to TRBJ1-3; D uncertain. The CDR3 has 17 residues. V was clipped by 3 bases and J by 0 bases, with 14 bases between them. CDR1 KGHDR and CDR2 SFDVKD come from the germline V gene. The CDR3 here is CATSDTPGRDSGNTIYF. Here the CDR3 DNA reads TGTGCCACCAGTGATACCCCCGGCCGGGACTCTGGAAACACCATATATTTT.